This T cell receptor (beta chain) was identified during a study of technical replicates of blood from several donors. V shed 5 bases and J shed 6 bases, with 17 bases lying between them. Germline lookup yields CDR1 MDHEN and CDR2 SYDVKM. The CDR3 has 14 residues. Measured with immunoSEQ multiplex PCR; TCRdb has only the in-frame clones, and not every one. The sample consists of approximately 89,000 clones, over 90% of them appearing once. The specimen sequenced was T cells isolated from PBMCs. The chain recombines TRBV28 with TRBJ2-7; the D gene is possibly TRBD2 (5 bases). The receptor comes from a human donor in good health. The CDR3 DNA follows: TGTGCCAGCAGTCCCCTACTAGGCCCCCCCGAGCAGTACTTC. Protein sequence: CASSPLLGPPEQYF.